This T cell receptor (beta chain) was retrieved from a study of shared clonotypes between healthy human individuals. Profiling relied on immunoSEQ multiplex PCR, and the TCRdb table lists in-frame clones only, not all of them. The table has hundreds of thousands of clones, around three quarters seen once; the top ten hold 1.5% to 2%. Germline V gene sequence: CDR1 MGHDK, CDR2 SYGVNS. The CDR3 totals 13 residues. The V end lost 5 bases, the J end lost 5 bases, and 11 bases lay between the germline ends. Sequencing used memory CD4+ T cells sorted from blood. The subset is: CD45RA-negative fraction. The V call is TRBV25-1, the J call TRBJ2-3; D call uncertain. This receptor was obtained from a woman in her 30s in good health. The CDR3 region has the DNA TGTGCCAGCAGTTCCGTCAGCTTAGATACGCAGTATTTT. This translates into CASSSVSLDTQYF. Together with reference TRBV25-1 and TRBJ2-3, the CDR3 gives the full variable domain: EADIYQTPRYLVIGTGKKITLECSQTMGHDKMYWYQQDPGMELHLIHYSYGVNSTEKGDLSSESTVSRIRTEHFPLTLESARPSHTSQYLCASSSVSLDTQYFGPGTRLTVL.